A single sample is the source of the 11 T cell receptor beta chains below, sequenced in a study of blood T cell repertoires in COVID-19. The repertoire was sequenced with immunoSEQ multiplex PCR; TCRdb's copy has only in-frame clones and lacks some. The sample shows 70,000 to 80,000 clones, approximately 80% of them seen only once. The source material was peripheral blood. The receptors stem from an older man with acute or convalescent COVID-19.

The CDR3, as DNA: TGTGCCAGCAGCTTAGACACTCCCGGTACTGGAAACACCATATATTTT. Its protein product is CASSLDTPGTGNTIYF. The rearrangement uses TRBV11-2 and TRBJ1-3; no firm D call. V was cut by 0 bases and J by 2 bases, with 11 bases left in between. The CDR3 is 16 amino acids. Germline lookup yields CDR1 SGHAT and CDR2 FQNNGV.

This clone was seen a single time. The chain combines TRBV12-5 with TRBJ2-1; D is unresolved. V was trimmed by 7 bases and J by 10 bases, leaving 11 bases between them. Per the germline V gene, CDR1 is LGHNT and CDR2 is FRNRAP. CDR3 length: 11 residues. CDR3 sequence reads: CASAAEVEQFF. The CDR3 region has the DNA TGTGCTAGTGCCGCAGAAGTGGAGCAGTTCTTC.

This clone was found once. The V and J genes are TRBV28 and TRBJ1-1; TRBD1 matches at 11 bases. This CDR3 is 14 amino acids long. Trimming took 6 bases from V and 4 from J; bases not matched to a gene: 4. The germline V gene encodes CDR1 MDHEN and CDR2 SYDVKM. In DNA, the CDR3 is TGTGCCAGCAGAAGGGACAGGGGGATCACTGAAGCTTTCTTT. This translates into CASRRDRGITEAFF.

This clone has only one observation. The genes are TRBV5-1 and TRBJ1-2; possibly TRBD1 for D (6 bases). Germline CDR1 reads SGHRS; CDR2 reads YFSETQ. Trimming removed 3 bases from V and 2 bases from J, with 11 bases in between. The CDR3 runs to 14 residues. The CDR3 nucleotides are TGCGCCAGCAGCTCTCAGACAGGAAACTATGGCTACACCTTC. Its protein is CASSSQTGNYGYTF.

V gene TRBV19 combines with J gene TRBJ1-2; no clear D gene. Germline loops: CDR1 LNHDA, CDR2 SQIVND (reference sequence). V was pared by 6 bases and J by 2 bases, with 10 bases between. This CDR3 contains 13 residues. The CDR3 DNA is TGTGCCAGTAGAGAAGGAGGGAACTATGGCTACACCTTC. It specifies CASREGGNYGYTF.

This clone was seen a handful of times. This chain links TRBV15 with TRBJ2-5, with a weak D call TRBD1 (6 bases). This CDR3 comprises 17 residues. V shed 3 bases and J shed 0 bases, with 17 bases lying between them. Germline CDR1 and CDR2: LNHNV and YYDKDF (reference sequence). CDR3 nucleotide sequence: TGTGCCACCAGCAGCCATGGGGGCGGACCATACCAAGAGACCCAGTACTTC. It translates to CATSSHGGGPYQETQYF.

The chain employs TRBV27 and TRBJ2-7, with 7 bases lining up with TRBD2. V was clipped by 3 bases and J by 3 bases; unmatched bases: 8. The CDR3 has 15 residues. Looked up from germline, CDR1 is MNHEY and CDR2 is SMNVEV (reference sequence). The CDR3 bases are TGTGCCAGCAGTTTGCGATGGGGGAGGGACTACGAGCAGTACTTC. Amino acids: CASSLRWGRDYEQYF.

This chain joins TRBV29-1 and TRBJ2-6; D call uncertain. This CDR3 is 18 amino acids long. Trimming removed 7 bases at V and 1 base at J, with 23 bases between. Germline CDR1 SQVTM, CDR2 ANQGSEA. DNA for the CDR3: TGCAGCGCTAACCCTGGGTGGCGACTGCCATCTGGGGCCAACGTCCTGACTTTC. Protein product: CSANPGWRLPSGANVLTF.

The chain uses TRBV7-2 and TRBJ1-4, with D possibly being TRBD1 (5 bases). The V end was cut by 4 bases, the J end by 1 base, with 7 bases between. The CDR3 length is 14 residues. Per germline, CDR1 SGHTA and CDR2 FQGNSA. The CDR3 bases are TGTGCCAGCAGCTCGGGGGTAACTAATGAAAAACTGTTTTTT. Translation: CASSSGVTNEKLFF.

This rearrangement joins TRBV7-9 to TRBJ2-2; 7 positions agree with TRBD2. The trim removed 3 bases at V and 3 bases at J, leaving 4 bases unmatched. CDR1 is SEHNR and CDR2 is FQNEAQ in the germline V gene (reference sequence). The CDR3 runs 15 residues. CDR3 sequence reads: CASSFGRGDTGELFF. As DNA, the CDR3 is TGTGCCAGCAGCTTTGGGAGGGGCGACACCGGGGAGCTGTTTTTT.

The chain has TRBV6-5 and TRBJ2-5, with a possible D match to TRBD2 (6 bases). Germline V gene sequence: CDR1 MNHEY, CDR2 SVGAGI. The CDR3 is 14 amino acids. Trimming left V 6 bases short and J 1 base short, with 12 bases between. CDR3 coding DNA: TGTGCCAGCAGCGGGGGAAGGGCCCAAGAGACCCAGTACTTC. Amino acid sequence: CASSGGRAQETQYF.